The TCR beta chain described here comes from a study of cytomegalovirus exposure and HLA in healthy donors. CDR3 size: 17 residues. Per the germline V gene, CDR1 is SGHVS and CDR2 is FNYEAQ. Trimming shortened V by 2 bases and J by 0 bases, and 13 bases separated the two germline ends. This PCR relied on a set of 60 Vbeta primers and 13 Jbeta primers. Libraries were prepared by immunoSEQ multiplex PCR; TCRdb keeps only in-frame clonotypes and omits some of them. The sample holds 75,000 to 90,000 clones, more than 60% seen once. Sample: PBMCs. This TCR was recovered from a male donor in good health and CMV-seropositive. The genes are TRBV7-6 and TRBJ2-2; maybe TRBD2 (5 bases). CDR3 sequence: CASSLFSFGTNTGELFF. The CDR3 DNA is TGTGCCAGCAGCTTATTTTCTTTCGGGACGAACACCGGGGAGCTGTTTTTT. Together with reference TRBV7-6 and TRBJ2-2, the CDR3 gives the full variable domain: GAGVSQSPRYKVTKRGQDVALRCDPISGHVSLYWYRQALGQGPEFLTYFNYEAQQDKSGLPNDRFSAERPEGSISTLTIQRTEQRDSAMYRCASSLFSFGTNTGELFFGEGSRLTVL.